This TCR beta chain was captured by sequencing in a study of T-cell reconstitution after alpha-beta-depleted transplantation in children (dated by TCRdb to the mid-2010s). Context from the whole study: The study quantitatively tracked T-cell immune reconstitution after TCRalphabeta/CD19-depleted allogeneic hematopoietic cell transplantation in children using TCR repertoire profiling. Study-wide findings and limitations: About two months after transplant, the apparently early recovery of alphabetaT-cell counts reportedly depended on just several hundred clones that had expanded rapidly and came from non-depleted graft cells. The frequencies of hyperexpanded clones fell over the following months, and after one year, T-cell counts and TCRbeta diversity were mostly attributed to newly produced T cells. In some patients, high TCRbeta diversity at day 60 was attributed to recipient T cells and intrathymic progenitors that had survived conditioning.

The intended sense of this specimen's treatment or condition label: allogeneic hematopoietic cell transplantation with graft depleted of TCRalphabeta T cells and CD19 B cells. The transplant recipients were children given TCRalphabeta/CD19-depleted allogeneic hematopoietic cell grafts. Concerning this clonotype: Its antigen is unknown. No much larger clone exists at a distance of one base, and base qualities are not known.

Receptor libraries were prepared by PCR. Sequencer: Illumina HiSeq 2500. Molecular barcoding was employed in the preparation of TCR libraries, with unique molecular identifiers being used to normalize TCRbeta repertoire quantification. TCRdb reworked the public reads: Q25 trimming with fastp, MiXCR clone assembly, productive beta chains retained. CDR3 protein duplicates are merged, each entry listing the most common genes and DNA. The sample table lists approximately 1,000,000 distinct CDR3 sequences, less than 30% of them with a count of one. The top ten constitute over 25% of the sample. The sequences come from PBMCs, mostly from graft donor cells, collected 360 days after TCRalphabeta/CD19-depleted stem cell transplant. The TCR was taken from a boy under two years old who had a stem cell transplant for SCID, so the T cells may come from the graft donor.

Read as DNA, the sequence is TGTGCCAGCAGCCAAGTTTCCTGGGGGGACACTGAAGCTTTCTTT. Its protein product is CASSQVSWGDTEAFF. The chain joins TRBV3-1 to TRBJ1-1, with TRBD1 perhaps the D gene, on 5 matching bases. From the cysteine up to the phenylalanine, the CDR3 has a length of 15 residues. Solely the CDR3 DNA is kept, with 45 bases framed from the first base. Based on the germline V gene (reference sequence), the CDR1 and CDR2 sequences are LGHDT and YNNKEL. The junction carries 12 bases between V and J, which are trimmed by 1 base and 3 bases respectively.